This T cell receptor (beta chain) was captured by sequencing in a study of vaccination effects on CD4 cells after COVID-19 (dated by TCRdb to about 2022). In terms of the full investigation: Post-vaccine samples across the study were collected a median of 72 days after the second dose, with a range of 14 to 241. The study compared SARS-CoV-2 spike-specific CD4+ TCR repertoires before and after mRNA vaccination in COVID-19 convalescent patients and infection-naive vaccine recipients. Altogether, some ten COVID-19 convalescent patients and a few SARS-CoV-2-naive healthy vaccine recipients made up the full study. In the study, cultures from other donors were sequenced using the Oncomine TCR Beta short-read assay on an Illumina iSeq 100.

Here is what the overall study found, with its caveats: The study was limited by a small number of convalescent patients, and early post-infection timepoints were lacking. In healthy vaccine recipients, vaccine-induced clones were almost all SARS-CoV-2 mono-reactive, with only 1 of 255 cross-reactive with common cold coronaviruses. Marked clonal contraction was observed in both infection-induced and vaccine-induced clones at late post-vaccination timepoints, consistent with waning T cell responses.

Library generation was performed with the immunoSEQ multiplex PCR assay. DNA from the CD4+ T cells that had been cultured and isolated underwent TCR beta CDR3 sequencing. Processing in the source paper ran as follows. Non-productive TCR sequences were removed, reads were trimmed to the CDR3 region, and CDR3s of at least 7 amino acids were retained. Antigen-specific clonotypes were identified with the MANAFEST web app by comparing expansion in peptide wells against reference cultures. For clones to be considered positive, expansion at FDR<0.05 versus reference and all other wells, an odds ratio above 5, and a frequency above 0.1% in two replicate wells were required. Cross-reactive clonotypes were defined as significantly expanded in SARS-CoV-2 spike wells and in at least one common cold coronavirus spike condition. CDR3 similarity was assessed by Levenshtein distance using the stringdist R package, and unrooted trees were constructed with ape in R 3.6.1. The source is immuneACCESS, and TCRdb retained only in-frame sequences with V and J called. Part of the clones is not carried over; for the studies checked, unresolved V genes explain less than half of this, and the remainder is unexplained. V, J and clone size were drawn from that table, and D and trimming were deduced from the DNA. The sample profile shows about 46,000 clones; around three quarters of them were found once. The top ten clones comprise around 16% of the sample.

The CDR3 covers 17 residues, taking in both the cysteine and the phenylalanine. Only the CDR3 DNA is retained, 51 bases long and in frame from the first base. The germline V gene encodes CDR1 SGHAT and CDR2 FQNNGV. V is pared back by 2 bases and J by 6 bases, with 21 bases lying between the germline termini. To identify antigen-specific CD4+ T cell clonotypes by their expansion, the ViraFEST assay first stimulated PBMC with viral peptide pools and then applied TCR sequencing. After about 10 days of culture, CD4+ T cells were isolated with the EasySep CD4+ T cell isolation kit. Each participant got two doses of an mRNA SARS-CoV-2 vaccine, either BNT162b2 or mRNA-1273. Negative nucleocapsid antibody results before and after vaccination confirmed that the healthy vaccine recipients had no prior SARS-CoV-2 infection. Each well held more than 1.5 million PBMC cultured in IMDM containing approximately 5.2% human AB serum, roughly 9.6 IU/ml IL-2 and gentamicin, along with approximately 10 ug/ml peptides. Half of the culture medium was replaced with fresh IL-2-containing medium on days 3 and 7. Unless noted otherwise, every peptide stimulation condition was grown in triplicate wells. PBMC were separated from whole blood using Ficoll-Paque Plus gradient centrifugation and were then either cryopreserved at -140C or used fresh. The overlapping peptide pools covered the spike proteins of SARS-CoV-2 and of the common cold coronaviruses HCoV-NL63, HCoV-OC43 and HCoV-229E. Genomic DNA was extracted from cultured CD4+ T cells with the QIAamp micro DNA kit.

Note on this clone: Its specific antigen is unknown. Per-base qualities were not stored, and no clone one base away is much larger.

The chain is assembled from TRBV11-2 and TRBJ2-3; TRBD2 is a possible D gene, resting on 6 matching bases. This material consisted of CD4+ T cells from PBMCs cultured with HCoV-OC43 spike peptides, taken after COVID-19 vaccination. What the cell subset or site label conveys for this sample: HCoV-OC43 spike overlapping peptide pool stimulation. This receptor was taken from a human donor who received a COVID-19 vaccine. The CDR3 protein: CASSLLGAGKSGDTQYF. In nucleotide form, the sequence is TGTGCCAGCAGCTTACTTGGGGCGGGGAAATCGGGGGATACGCAGTATTTT.